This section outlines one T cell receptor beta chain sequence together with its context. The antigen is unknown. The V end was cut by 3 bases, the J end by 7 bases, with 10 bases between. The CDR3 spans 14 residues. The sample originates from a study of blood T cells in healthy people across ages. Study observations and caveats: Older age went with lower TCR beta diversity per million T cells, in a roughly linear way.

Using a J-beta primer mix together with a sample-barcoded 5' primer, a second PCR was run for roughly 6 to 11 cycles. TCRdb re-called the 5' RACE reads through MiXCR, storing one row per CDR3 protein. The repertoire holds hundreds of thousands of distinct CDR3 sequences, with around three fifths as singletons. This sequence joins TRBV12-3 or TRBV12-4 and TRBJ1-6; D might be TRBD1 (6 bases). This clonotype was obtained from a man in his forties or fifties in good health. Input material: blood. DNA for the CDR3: TGTGCCAGCAGTTTTGCCGGGGGCAATTCACCCCTCCACTTT. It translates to CASSFAGGNSPLHF.